This entry is about one T cell receptor (beta chain). This record comes from a study of cytomegalovirus exposure and HLA in healthy donors. PCR was performed using 60 Vbeta and 13 Jbeta primers. Some clones are missing from TCRdb's copy, which holds only in-frame ones; the method was immunoSEQ multiplex PCR. This sample has about 200,000 clones; approximately 79% occur once, and the top ten carry about 1.7%. Trimming removed 1 base at V and 0 bases at J, with 9 bases between. The V gene's germline CDR1 is KGHSH and CDR2 LQKENI. This CDR3 region has 15 residues. The chain couples TRBV18 to TRBJ1-1; D remains unclear. The sequence was collected from a man aged 45-60 years in good health and CMV-seronegative. The source material was PBMCs. Here the CDR3 DNA reads TGTGCCAGCTCACCACGAAAGGAGTTGAACACTGAAGCTTTCTTT. Translated: CASSPRKELNTEAFF.